One and the same sample provided the 17 T cell receptor beta chains below, sequenced in a study of beta chain features in type 1 diabetes. Study-level results: Type 1 diabetes patients showed a moderate but significant shortening of TCRB CDR3s in all four CD4+ subsets.

Their antigens remain unidentified. Expressed TCRB transcripts were sequenced because the isolated RNA had all been reverse transcribed beforehand. Only in-frame clones appear in the TCRdb table, and some are missing; sequencing was by immunoSEQ multiplex PCR. The sample holds about 270,000 clones, more than 13% seen once. Sequencing input: naive CD4+ T cells from blood. These receptors came from a young man with type 1 diabetes.

The chain has TRBV6-6 and TRBJ2-2, with TRBD1 matching over 7 bases. V was pared by 5 bases and J by 0 bases, with 3 bases of the junction left unmatched. Germline-derived CDR1 and CDR2 are MNHNY and SVGAGI (reference sequence). This CDR3 has 15 amino acids. The CDR3 DNA follows: TGTGCCAGCAGTGCCGGGACAGCGAACACCGGGGAGCTGTTTTTT. Translating it yields CASSAGTANTGELFF.

This clone has a handful of counts. At the DNA level, this CDR3 is encoded by other sequences in the same sample as well. The V call is TRBV28, the J call TRBJ2-1; D ambiguous. V dropped 4 bases and J dropped 4 bases, with 5 bases sitting between them. CDR1 MDHEN and CDR2 SYDVKM come from the germline V gene. The CDR3 consists of 12 residues. The CDR3 protein is CASSSLYNEQFF. CDR3 DNA: TGTGCCAGCAGTTCACTTTACAATGAGCAGTTCTTC.

V gene TRBV5-6 combines with J gene TRBJ2-1; TRBD1 might be the D (6 bases). Germline lookup yields CDR1 SGHDT and CDR2 YYEEEE. The CDR3 consists of 15 residues. V gave up 4 bases and J gave up 4 bases, with 15 bases separating them. The CDR3, as DNA: TGTGCCAGCAGCGCCACCGACAGGAGGTACAATGAGCAGTTCTTC. Protein product: CASSATDRRYNEQFF.

The chain is built from TRBV28 and TRBJ2-1, with TRBD1 matching 7 bases. Germline V gene data show CDR1 as MDHEN and CDR2 as SYDVKM. After removal of 3 bases from V and 11 bases from J, the junction contained 13 bases not matched to a gene. The CDR3 consists of 15 residues. The CDR3 is CASSFGGTDHTQQFF. The CDR3 DNA reads TGTGCCAGCAGTTTTGGTGGGACAGACCACACCCAGCAGTTCTTC.

This clone was detected a few times. This chain joins TRBV5-1 and TRBJ2-5; D possibly corresponds to TRBD2 (6 bases). The CDR3 is made up of 15 amino acids. Germline V gene sequence: CDR1 SGHRS, CDR2 YFSETQ. V shed 1 base and J shed 2 bases, with 12 bases lying between them. As DNA, the CDR3 is TGCGCCAGCAGCTTGAGCGGGTCGTGGCAAGAGACCCAGTACTTC. This codes for CASSLSGSWQETQYF.

This clone occurred a few times. The V and J genes are TRBV9 and TRBJ1-1; tentatively, D is TRBD1 (6 bases). CDR3 size: 15 residues. CDR1 is SGDLS, CDR2 YYNGEE, per germline. V lost 3 bases and J 4 bases, leaving 16 bases between the germline ends. CDR3 DNA sequence: TGTGCCAGCAGCGCCGACAGGTATGTTGGCACTGAAGCTTTCTTT. Its protein is CASSADRYVGTEAFF.

This clone was counted between two and nine times. The V and J genes are TRBV11-1 and TRBJ2-5; D may be TRBD2 (6 bases). Trimming pared 5 bases from V and 1 base from J, leaving 20 bases between. Germline V CDR1 and CDR2: SGHAT, FQDESV (reference sequence). The CDR3 runs 17 residues. The CDR3 sequence: CASSPGEVTSPQETQYF. CDR3 nucleotides: TGTGCCAGCAGCCCTGGAGAAGTGACTAGTCCCCAAGAGACCCAGTACTTC.

This clone was counted a few times. This sequence joins TRBV19 and TRBJ2-1, with TRBD2 matching 9 bases. Germline V lookup: CDR1 LNHDA, CDR2 SQIVND (reference sequence). V lost 4 bases and J lost 9; bases outside the gene matches: 7. The CDR3 contains 14 residues. The CDR3 nucleotides read TGTGCCAGTAGTAGCGGGAGGGCTCGAGTTGAGCAGTTCTTC. Amino acid sequence: CASSSGRARVEQFF.

This clone was detected only a few times. This chain connects TRBV27 to TRBJ2-5; D gene unclear. The germline gives CDR1 MNHEY, CDR2 SMNVEV (reference sequence). CDR3 length: 15 amino acids. Trimming took 3 bases from V and 1 from J, leaving 12 bases between them. The chain's CDR3 is CASSFKRTFQETQYF. The CDR3 DNA is TGTGCCAGCAGTTTTAAGCGCACCTTCCAAGAGACCCAGTACTTC.

The chain employs TRBV7-3 and TRBJ1-2, with D perhaps matching TRBD1 (6 bases). Germline CDR1 and CDR2: SGHTA and FQGTGA. The CDR3 extends over 17 amino acids. The ends were cut back, 0 bases at V and 1 base at J, with 15 bases in the middle. As DNA, the CDR3 is TGTGCCAGCAGCTTAACCCCCCGTGGACAGAATAACTATGGCTACACCTTC. It is translated as CASSLTPRGQNNYGYTF.

This chain joins TRBV5-4 and TRBJ2-7; D not certain. CDR1 is SGHNT and CDR2 is YYREEE in the germline V gene (reference sequence). Trimming removed 0 bases from V and 2 bases from J, with 12 bases in between. The CDR3 runs 15 residues. The CDR3 region is CASSLVPGLPYEQYF. The CDR3 nucleotides read TGTGCCAGCAGCTTGGTACCAGGCCTGCCCTACGAGCAGTACTTC.

The gene calls are TRBV20-1 and TRBJ1-1; D call uncertain. The germline gives CDR1 DFQATT, CDR2 SNEGSKA (reference sequence). There are 11 residues in the CDR3. V was clipped by 3 bases and J by 1 base, with 3 bases between them. DNA for the CDR3: TGCAGTGCTAGTAAGAACACTGAAGCTTTCTTT. This encodes CSASKNTEAFF.

A few counts support this clone. In nucleotides, the CDR3 is TGTGCCAGCAGCCGCGGTCGGGGGTCTGGGGAAGCTTTCTTT. This translates into CASSRGRGSGEAFF. The chain combines TRBV7-9 with TRBJ1-1; D may be TRBD1 (5 bases). Trimming removed 5 bases at V and 8 bases at J, with 18 bases between. This CDR3 contains 14 residues. Germline V gene data show CDR1 as SEHNR and CDR2 as FQNEAQ (reference sequence).

This clone turned up a few times. The chain is built from TRBV4-2 and TRBJ1-1, with D unclear. Trimming shortened V by 0 bases and J by 2 bases, and 13 bases separated the two germline ends. This CDR3 has 16 residues. The germline V gene encodes CDR1 LGHNA and CDR2 YNFKEQ. Written as DNA, the CDR3 is TGTGCCAGCAGCCAAGATCTTGCCCGGGTCAACACTGAAGCTTTCTTT. It is translated as CASSQDLARVNTEAFF.

This clone was seen a handful of times. The chain carries TRBV19 and TRBJ1-5; D may be TRBD1 (6 bases). CDR3 length: 13 residues. CDR1 and CDR2 from the germline V gene are LNHDA and SQIVND (reference sequence). The germline V and J ends were trimmed by 10 bases and 3 bases, with 13 bases remaining between them. The CDR3 here is CATNTGPNQPQHF. The CDR3 DNA is TGTGCCACCAATACAGGGCCCAATCAGCCCCAGCATTTT.

The chain has TRBV18 and TRBJ1-5, with a possible D match to TRBD1 (6 bases). The CDR3 length is 16 residues. Germline lookup yields CDR1 KGHSH and CDR2 LQKENI. The ends were cut back, 4 bases at V and 4 bases at J, with 17 bases in the middle. This CDR3 is CASSRGTGTLNQPQHF. For the CDR3, the DNA is TGTGCCAGCTCACGGGGGACCGGGACACTTAATCAGCCCCAGCATTTT.

This clone was found once. This chain links TRBV9 with TRBJ2-1; a possible D gene is TRBD2 (5 bases). V lost 4 bases and J lost 4, with 15 bases in between. The CDR3 totals 15 residues. Looked up from germline, CDR1 is SGDLS and CDR2 is YYNGEE. Here the CDR3 reads CASSPEGVTYNEQFF. The CDR3 nucleotides are TGTGCCAGCAGCCCCGAGGGAGTTACTTACAATGAGCAGTTCTTC. The entire variable domain, with the rest obtained from reference TRBV9 and TRBJ2-1, is as follows: DSGVTQTPKHLITATGQRVTLRCSPRSGDLSVYWYQQSLDQGLQFLIQYYNGEERAKGNILERFSAQQFPDLHSELNLSSLELGDSALYFCASSPEGVTYNEQFFGPGTRLTVL.